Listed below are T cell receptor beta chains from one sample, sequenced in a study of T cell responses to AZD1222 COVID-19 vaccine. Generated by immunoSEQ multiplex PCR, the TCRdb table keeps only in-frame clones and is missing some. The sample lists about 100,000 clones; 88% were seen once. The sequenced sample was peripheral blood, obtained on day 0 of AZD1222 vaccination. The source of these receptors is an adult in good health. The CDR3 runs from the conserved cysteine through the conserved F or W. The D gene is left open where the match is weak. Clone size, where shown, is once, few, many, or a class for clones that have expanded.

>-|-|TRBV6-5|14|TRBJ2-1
TGTGCCAGCAGTTATCTGGCGAATTACAATGAGCAGTTCTTC
CASSYLANYNEQFF
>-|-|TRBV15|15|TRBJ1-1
TGTGCCACCAGCAGAGATAGTCAAGGGGGTACTGAAGCTTTCTTT
CATSRDSQGGTEAFF
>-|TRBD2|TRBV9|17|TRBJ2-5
TGTGCCAGCAGCGTAGATCCCGGGGGACTAGCACAAGAGACCCAGTACTTC
CASSVDPGGLAQETQYF
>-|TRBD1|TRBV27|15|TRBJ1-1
TGTGCCAGCAGTTTCCTACAGGGGCATGATACTGAAGCTTTCTTT
CASSFLQGHDTEAFF
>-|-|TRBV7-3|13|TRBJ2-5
TGTGCCAGCAGCTTAAGTCTACAAGAGACCCAGTACTTC
CASSLSLQETQYF
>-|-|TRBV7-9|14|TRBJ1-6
TGTGCCAGCAGCTTAACCGGACAACAGTCACCCCTCCACTTT
CASSLTGQQSPLHF
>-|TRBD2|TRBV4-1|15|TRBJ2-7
TGCGCCAGCAGCCAAGGAGGCGGGGGTACCTACGAGCAGTACTTC
CASSQGGGGTYEQYF
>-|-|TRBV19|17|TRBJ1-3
TGTGCCAGTAGTAGGAACCGGGTTTTTACGCCTGGAAACACCATATATTTT
CASSRNRVFTPGNTIYF
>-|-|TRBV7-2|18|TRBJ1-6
TGTGCCAGCAGCTTACAACCGGGACGCCTAAGTCATAATTCACCCCTCCACTTT
CASSLQPGRLSHNSPLHF
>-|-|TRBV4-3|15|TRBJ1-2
TGCGCCAGCAGCCAGGAGGGGGGTTCCAACTATGGCTACACCTTC
CASSQEGGSNYGYTF
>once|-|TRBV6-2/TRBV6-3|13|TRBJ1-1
TGTGCCAGCAGTTACTCGATATCTGGGGAGGCTTTCTTT
CASSYSISGEAFF